This TCR beta chain stems from a study of cytomegalovirus exposure and HLA in healthy donors. Across the study: An earlier analysis found 95 million to 140 million unique TCR beta sequences from approximately 190 million T cells. General study findings and limits: The later analysis indicated that the majority of CMV-associated TCR beta chains appeared HLA-restricted. Highly shared variants forming one cluster were likely a sequencing artifact. Researchers counted 164 TCR beta chains as cytomegalovirus-associated.

PCR was performed using 60 Vbeta and 13 Jbeta primers. Produced via immunoSEQ multiplex PCR; TCRdb's table is partial and in-frame only. The sample holds roughly 100,000 clones, more than 60% seen once. On this clone: Its antigen is currently unknown.

This CDR3 region has 15 residues. The V and J ends lost 2 bases and 0 bases, in that order; junction bases with no gene match: 0. The germline V gene has CDR1 KGHSH and CDR2 LQKENI. The source is a male donor in good health and CMV-seronegative. Source material: PBMCs. The chain uses TRBV18 and TRBJ2-1; 8 nucleotides line up with TRBD2. The DNA of the CDR3 is TGTGCCAGCTCACCAGGACTAGCCTCCTACAATGAGCAGTTCTTC. This codes for CASSPGLASYNEQFF.